The clone carrying this T cell receptor (beta chain) counts as medium-sized. Its specificity is not known. Cyclophosphamide on days +3 and +4 followed busulfan-fludarabine conditioning and a marrow graft. The data derive from a study of T cells after posttransplantation cyclophosphamide. General study findings and limits: TRB overlap between skin or GI tissue T cells and blood was limited. Recipient CMV seropositivity and CMV reactivation strongly tracked TRB clonality. Donor-recipient repertoire similarity was low at 1-2 months, rising over year one.

The V end was cut by 3 bases, the J end by 8 bases, with 7 bases between. The CDR3 has 12 residues. Sequenced by immunoSEQ multiplex PCR; TCRdb stores in-frame clones only, minus some. The table lists 6,500 to 9,000 clones, with no singletons. The chain links TRBV12-3 or TRBV12-4 to TRBJ2-2; no clear D. This clonotype was obtained from a male patient aged 25-45 years who received an allogeneic stem cell transplant from an unrelated donor, was CMV-positive, and had acute and chronic GVHD. Some T cells may be graft donor cells. Sequences were derived from PBMCs, sampled after an allogeneic stem cell transplant with post-transplant cyclophosphamide. The CDR3 protein is CASSFLLGELFF. The DNA for the CDR3 is TGTGCCAGCAGTTTCCTTCTTGGGGAGCTGTTTTTT.